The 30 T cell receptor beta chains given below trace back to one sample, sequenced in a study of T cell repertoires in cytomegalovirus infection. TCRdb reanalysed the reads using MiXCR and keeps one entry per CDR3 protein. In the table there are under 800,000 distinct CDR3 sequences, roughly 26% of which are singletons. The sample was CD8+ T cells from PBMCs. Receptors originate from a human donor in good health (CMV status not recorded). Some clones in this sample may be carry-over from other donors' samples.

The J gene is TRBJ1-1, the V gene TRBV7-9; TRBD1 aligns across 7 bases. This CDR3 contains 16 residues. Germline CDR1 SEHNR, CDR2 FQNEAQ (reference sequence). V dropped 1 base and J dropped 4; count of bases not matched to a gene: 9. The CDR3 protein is CASSLGPTGLGTEAFF. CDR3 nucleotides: TGTGCCAGCAGCTTAGGACCGACAGGGTTGGGCACTGAAGCTTTCTTT.

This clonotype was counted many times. Here the CDR3 reads CASSAPPRDTTYEQYF. CDR3 sequence (DNA): TGTGCCAGCAGCGCCCCCCCCCGGGACACTACCTACGAGCAGTACTTC. This chain uses TRBV7-2 with TRBJ2-7; tentative D call: TRBD1 (6 bases). Trimming took off 5 bases at V and 2 bases at J, with 19 bases between the two ends. CDR1 SGHTA and CDR2 FQGNSA come from the germline V gene. The CDR3 totals 16 residues.

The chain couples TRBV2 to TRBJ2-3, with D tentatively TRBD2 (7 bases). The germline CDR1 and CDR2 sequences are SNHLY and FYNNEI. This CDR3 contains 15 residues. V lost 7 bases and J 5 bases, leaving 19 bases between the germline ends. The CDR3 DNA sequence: TGTGCCAGCAACAAAAGGGGGGGCAATAGAGATACGCAGTATTTT. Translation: CASNKRGGNRDTQYF.

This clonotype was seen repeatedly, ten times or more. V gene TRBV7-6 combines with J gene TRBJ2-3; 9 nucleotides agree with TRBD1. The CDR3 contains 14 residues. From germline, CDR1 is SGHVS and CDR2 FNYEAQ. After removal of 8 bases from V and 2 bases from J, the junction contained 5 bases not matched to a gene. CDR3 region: CASRTGADTDTQYF. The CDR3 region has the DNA TGTGCCAGCCGGACAGGGGCCGACACAGATACGCAGTATTTT.

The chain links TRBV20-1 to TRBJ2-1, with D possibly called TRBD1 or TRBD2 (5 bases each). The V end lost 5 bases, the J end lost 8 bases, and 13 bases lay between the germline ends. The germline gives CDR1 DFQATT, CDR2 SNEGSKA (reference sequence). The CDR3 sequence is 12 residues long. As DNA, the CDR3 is TGCAGTGCTTGGGACCTCGGGGATGAGCAGTTCTTC. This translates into CSAWDLGDEQFF.

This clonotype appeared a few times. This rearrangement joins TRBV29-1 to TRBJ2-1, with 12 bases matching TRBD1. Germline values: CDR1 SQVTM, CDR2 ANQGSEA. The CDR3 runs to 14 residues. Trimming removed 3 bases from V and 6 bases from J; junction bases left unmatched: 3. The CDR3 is CSVDGDRGPNEQFF. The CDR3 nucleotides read TGCAGCGTTGATGGGGACAGGGGGCCCAATGAGCAGTTCTTC.

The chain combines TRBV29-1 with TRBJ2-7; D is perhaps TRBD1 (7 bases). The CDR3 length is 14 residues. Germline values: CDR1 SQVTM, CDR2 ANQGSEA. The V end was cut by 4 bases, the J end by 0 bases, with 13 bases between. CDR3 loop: CSVVDREDSYEQYF. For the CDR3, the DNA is TGCAGCGTTGTCGACAGGGAGGACTCCTACGAGCAGTACTTC.

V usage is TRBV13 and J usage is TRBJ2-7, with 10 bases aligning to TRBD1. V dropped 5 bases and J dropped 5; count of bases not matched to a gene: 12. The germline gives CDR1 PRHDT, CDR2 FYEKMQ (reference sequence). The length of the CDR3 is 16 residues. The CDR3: CASSLRDRGGIDEQYF. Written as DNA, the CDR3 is TGTGCCAGCAGCCTCCGGGACAGGGGAGGTATCGACGAGCAGTACTTC.

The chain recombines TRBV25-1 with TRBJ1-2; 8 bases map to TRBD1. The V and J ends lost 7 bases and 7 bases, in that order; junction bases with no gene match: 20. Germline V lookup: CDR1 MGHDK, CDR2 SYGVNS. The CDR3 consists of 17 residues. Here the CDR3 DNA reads TGTGCCAGCATCGGTATCTTACCGGGAGACAGGGGCTTTGGCTACACCTTC. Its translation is CASIGILPGDRGFGYTF.

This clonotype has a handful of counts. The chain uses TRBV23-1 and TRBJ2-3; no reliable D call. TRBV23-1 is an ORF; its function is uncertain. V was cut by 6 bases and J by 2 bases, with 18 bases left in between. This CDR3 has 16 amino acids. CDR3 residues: CASSPKGYQDTDTQYF. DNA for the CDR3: TGCGCCAGCAGCCCCAAGGGTTATCAGGACACAGATACGCAGTATTTT.

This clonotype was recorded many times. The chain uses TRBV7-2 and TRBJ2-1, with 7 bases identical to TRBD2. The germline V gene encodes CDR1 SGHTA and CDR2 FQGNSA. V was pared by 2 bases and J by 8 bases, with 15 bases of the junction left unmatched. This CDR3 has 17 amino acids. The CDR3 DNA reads TGTGCCAGCAGCTTAAGTTATAGCGGGCCCTTGGAGTATGAGCAGTTCTTC. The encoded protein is CASSLSYSGPLEYEQFF.

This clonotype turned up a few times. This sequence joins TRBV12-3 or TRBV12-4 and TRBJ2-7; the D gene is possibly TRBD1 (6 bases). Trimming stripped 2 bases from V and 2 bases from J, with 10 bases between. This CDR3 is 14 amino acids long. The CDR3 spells CASSLQGWTYEQYF. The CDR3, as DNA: TGTGCCAGCAGTTTACAGGGGTGGACCTACGAGCAGTACTTC.

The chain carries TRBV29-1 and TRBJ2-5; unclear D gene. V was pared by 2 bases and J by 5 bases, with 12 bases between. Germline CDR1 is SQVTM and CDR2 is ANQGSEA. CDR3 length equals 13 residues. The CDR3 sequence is CSVEILGGETQYF. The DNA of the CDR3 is TGCAGCGTTGAAATTTTGGGTGGGGAGACCCAGTACTTC.

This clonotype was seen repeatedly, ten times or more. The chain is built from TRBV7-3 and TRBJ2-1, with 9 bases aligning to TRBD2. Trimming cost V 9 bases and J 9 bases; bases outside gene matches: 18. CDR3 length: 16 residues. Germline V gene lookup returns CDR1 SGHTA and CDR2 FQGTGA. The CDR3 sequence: CASSRIKRGERSEQFF. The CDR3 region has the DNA TGTGCCAGTTCTCGCATCAAGCGGGGGGAAAGGAGTGAGCAGTTCTTC.

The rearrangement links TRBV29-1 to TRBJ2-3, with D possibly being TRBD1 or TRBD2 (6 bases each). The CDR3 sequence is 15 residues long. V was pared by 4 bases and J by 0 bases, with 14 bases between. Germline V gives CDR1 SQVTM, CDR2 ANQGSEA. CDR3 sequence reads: CSVALWGASTDTQYF. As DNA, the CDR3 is TGCAGCGTTGCTTTGTGGGGGGCTAGCACAGATACGCAGTATTTT.

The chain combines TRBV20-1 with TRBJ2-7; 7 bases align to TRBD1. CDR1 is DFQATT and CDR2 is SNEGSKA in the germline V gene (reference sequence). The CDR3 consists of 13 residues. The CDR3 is CRDRDRDFYEQYV. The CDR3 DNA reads TGCAGAGACCGGGACAGAGATTTCTACGAGCAGTACGTC.

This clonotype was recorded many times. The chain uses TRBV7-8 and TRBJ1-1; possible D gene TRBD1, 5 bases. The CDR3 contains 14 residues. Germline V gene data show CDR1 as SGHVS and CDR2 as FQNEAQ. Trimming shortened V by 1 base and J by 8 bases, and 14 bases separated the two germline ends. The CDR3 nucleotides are TGTGCCAGCAGCTTAGAAGGATCAGGGAGCGAAGCTTTCTTT. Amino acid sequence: CASSLEGSGSEAFF.

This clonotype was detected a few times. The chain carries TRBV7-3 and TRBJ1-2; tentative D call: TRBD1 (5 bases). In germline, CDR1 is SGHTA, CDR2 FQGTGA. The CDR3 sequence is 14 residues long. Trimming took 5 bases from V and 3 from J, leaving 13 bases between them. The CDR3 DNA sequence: TGTGCCAGCAGCCCCCGGGCGGGGGACTATGGCTACACCTTC. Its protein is CASSPRAGDYGYTF.

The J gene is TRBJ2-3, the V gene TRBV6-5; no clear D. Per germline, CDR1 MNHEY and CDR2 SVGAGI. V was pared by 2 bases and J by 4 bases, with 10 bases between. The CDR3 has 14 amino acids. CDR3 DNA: TGTGCCAGCAGTTACAACAGTTTTGCAGATACGCAGTATTTT. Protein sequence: CASSYNSFADTQYF.

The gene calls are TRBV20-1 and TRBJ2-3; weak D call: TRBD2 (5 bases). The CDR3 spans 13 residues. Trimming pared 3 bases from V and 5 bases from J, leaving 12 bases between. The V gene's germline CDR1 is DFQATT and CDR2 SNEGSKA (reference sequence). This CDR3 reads CSASGVGGDTQYF. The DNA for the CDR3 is TGCAGTGCTAGCGGGGTCGGTGGAGATACGCAGTATTTT.

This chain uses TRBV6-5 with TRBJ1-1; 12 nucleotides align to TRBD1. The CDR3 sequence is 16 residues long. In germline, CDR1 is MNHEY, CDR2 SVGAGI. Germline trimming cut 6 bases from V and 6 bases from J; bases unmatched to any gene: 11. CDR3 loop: CASSRDRGRRESEAFF. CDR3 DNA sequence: TGTGCCAGCAGCCGGGACAGGGGGCGCCGAGAATCTGAAGCTTTCTTT.

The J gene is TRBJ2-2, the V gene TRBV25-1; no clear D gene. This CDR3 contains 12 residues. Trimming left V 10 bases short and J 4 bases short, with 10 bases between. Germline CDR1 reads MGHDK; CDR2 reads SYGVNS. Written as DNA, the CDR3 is TGTGCCACGGCACTAATCACCGGGGAGCTGTTTTTT. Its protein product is CATALITGELFF.

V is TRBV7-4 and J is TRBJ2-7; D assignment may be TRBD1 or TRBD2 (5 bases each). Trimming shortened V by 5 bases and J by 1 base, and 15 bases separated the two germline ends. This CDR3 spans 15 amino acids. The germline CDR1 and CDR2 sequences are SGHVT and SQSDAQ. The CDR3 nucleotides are TGTGCCAGCAGCGTAACGGGACCTCGATCCTACGAGCAGTACTTC. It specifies CASSVTGPRSYEQYF.

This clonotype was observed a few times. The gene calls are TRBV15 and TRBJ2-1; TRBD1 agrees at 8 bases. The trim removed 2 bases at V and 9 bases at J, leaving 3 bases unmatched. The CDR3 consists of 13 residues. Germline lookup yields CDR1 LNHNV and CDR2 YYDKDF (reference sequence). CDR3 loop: CATSRTTGAEQFF. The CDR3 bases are TGTGCCACCAGCAGAACGACAGGGGCTGAGCAGTTCTTC.

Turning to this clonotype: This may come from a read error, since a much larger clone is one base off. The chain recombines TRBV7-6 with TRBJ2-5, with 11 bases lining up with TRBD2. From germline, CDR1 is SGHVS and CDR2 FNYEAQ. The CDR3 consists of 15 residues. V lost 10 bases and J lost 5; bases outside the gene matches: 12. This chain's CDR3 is CANSRLAGTVETQYF. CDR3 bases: TGTGCCAACAGTAGACTAGCGGGGACGGTTGAGACCCAGTACTTC.

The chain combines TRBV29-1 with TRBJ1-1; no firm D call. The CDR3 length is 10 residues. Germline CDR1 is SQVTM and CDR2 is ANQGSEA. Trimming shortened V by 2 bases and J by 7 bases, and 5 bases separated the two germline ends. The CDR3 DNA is TGCAGCGTTGAAACGGTTGAAGCTTTCTTT. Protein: CSVETVEAFF.

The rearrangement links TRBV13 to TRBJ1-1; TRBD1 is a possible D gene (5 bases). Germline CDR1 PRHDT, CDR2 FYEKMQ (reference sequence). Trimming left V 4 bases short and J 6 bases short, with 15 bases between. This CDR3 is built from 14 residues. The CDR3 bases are TGTGCCAGCAGCTCGGGGACCTCAATAGCTGAAGCTTTCTTT. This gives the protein CASSSGTSIAEAFF.

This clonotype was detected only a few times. CDR3 in DNA: TGCAGCGTTGAGGGCAGGGGACTAATACAGGGAGGGGACACTGAAGCTTTCTTT. Its protein product is CSVEGRGLIQGGDTEAFF. The V gene is TRBV29-1, the J gene TRBJ1-1, with a possible D match to TRBD1 (6 bases). V lost 3 bases, J lost 3 bases, and 26 bases lay in between. The CDR3 is 18 residues long. Germline V gene data show CDR1 as SQVTM and CDR2 as ANQGSEA. The complete variable domain, with remaining parts taken from reference TRBV29-1 and TRBJ1-1, reads SAVISQKPSRDICQRGTSLTIQCQVDSQVTMMFWYRQQPGQSLTLIATANQGSEATYESGFVIDKFPISRPNLTFSTLTVSNMSPEDSSIYLCSVEGRGLIQGGDTEAFFGQGTRLTVV.

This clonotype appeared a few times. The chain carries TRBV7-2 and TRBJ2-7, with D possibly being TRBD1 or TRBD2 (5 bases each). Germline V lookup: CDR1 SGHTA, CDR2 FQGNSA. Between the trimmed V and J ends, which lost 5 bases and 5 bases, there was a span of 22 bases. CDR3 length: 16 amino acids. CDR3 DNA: TGTGCCAGCAGCGGCCCCGGGACGCCGAACCCCAACGAGCAGTACTTC. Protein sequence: CASSGPGTPNPNEQYF.

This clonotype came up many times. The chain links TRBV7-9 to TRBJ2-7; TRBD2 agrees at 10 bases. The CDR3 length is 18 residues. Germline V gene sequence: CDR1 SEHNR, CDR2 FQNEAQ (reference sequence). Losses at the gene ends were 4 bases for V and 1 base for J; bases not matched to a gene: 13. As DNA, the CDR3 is TGTGCCAGCAGCTCGCCCCTCCCGGGACTAGCGACTTCCTACGAGCAGTACTTC. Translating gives CASSSPLPGLATSYEQYF.